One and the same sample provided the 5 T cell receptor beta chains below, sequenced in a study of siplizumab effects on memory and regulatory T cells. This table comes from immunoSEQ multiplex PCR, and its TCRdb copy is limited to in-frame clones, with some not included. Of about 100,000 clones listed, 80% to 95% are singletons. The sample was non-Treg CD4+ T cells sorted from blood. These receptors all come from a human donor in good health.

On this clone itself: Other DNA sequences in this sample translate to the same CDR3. This CDR3 reads CASSLDRGLYNEQFF. The CDR3, as DNA: TGTGCCAGCAGCTTAGACAGGGGGCTATACAATGAGCAGTTCTTC. The chain couples TRBV5-4 to TRBJ2-1; 10 positions match TRBD1. Germline CDR1 reads SGHNT; CDR2 reads YYREEE (reference sequence). The ends lost 2 bases at V and 4 bases at J; junction bases unmatched: 3. The CDR3 is 15 amino acids.

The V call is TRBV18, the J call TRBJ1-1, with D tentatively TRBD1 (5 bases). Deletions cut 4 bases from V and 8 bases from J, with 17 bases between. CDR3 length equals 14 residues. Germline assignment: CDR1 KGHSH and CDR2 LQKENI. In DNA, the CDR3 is TGTGCCAGCTCACAAAAAGGCCAGGGAACCGAAGCTTTCTTT. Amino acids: CASSQKGQGTEAFF.

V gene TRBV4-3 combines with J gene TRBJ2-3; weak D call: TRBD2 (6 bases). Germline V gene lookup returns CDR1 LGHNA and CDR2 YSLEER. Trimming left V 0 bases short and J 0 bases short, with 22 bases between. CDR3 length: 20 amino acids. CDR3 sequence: CASSQDPPSSTRGSTDTQYF. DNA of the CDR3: TGCGCCAGCAGCCAAGATCCGCCCTCCTCGACTAGGGGAAGCACAGATACGCAGTATTTT.

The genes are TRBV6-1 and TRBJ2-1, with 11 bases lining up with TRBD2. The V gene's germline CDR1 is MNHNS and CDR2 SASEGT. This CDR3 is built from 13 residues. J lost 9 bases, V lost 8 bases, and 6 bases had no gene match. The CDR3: CASGASGRTEQFF. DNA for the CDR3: TGTGCCAGCGGGGCTAGCGGGAGGACTGAGCAGTTCTTC.

The DNA for the CDR3 is TGTGCCAGCAGTCCCGGAGCGGGGAACACTGAAGCTTTCTTT. Translation: CASSPGAGNTEAFF. The chain couples TRBV28 to TRBJ1-1; D ambiguous. The CDR3 spans 14 residues. Germline lookup yields CDR1 MDHEN and CDR2 SYDVKM. The germline V and J ends were trimmed by 5 bases and 1 base, with 11 bases remaining between them.